The 16 T cell receptor beta chains below were found in one sample sequenced in a study of cytomegalovirus exposure and HLA in healthy donors. It was with 60 Vbeta and 13 Jbeta primers that the PCR ran. Clones were sequenced by immunoSEQ multiplex PCR, and TCRdb holds only the in-frame ones, with some missing. The table has over 200,000 clones, more than 75% seen once. The material sequenced was PBMCs. The source is a human donor in good health.

The chain employs TRBV2 and TRBJ2-5; 10 nucleotides line up with TRBD2. Judging by the DNA end, TRBJ2-7 fits better; the J call may be wrong. Germline CDR1 is SNHLY and CDR2 is FYNNEI. The CDR3 runs 13 residues. In nucleotides, the CDR3 is TGTGCCAGCAGTGTGCTAGCGGGAGACGAGCAGTACTTC. It specifies CASSVLAGDEQYF.

This rearrangement joins TRBV7-8 to TRBJ2-7; TRBD1 might be the D (6 bases). Trimming cost V 2 bases and J 6 bases, with 26 bases left between them. The CDR3 contains 18 residues. The germline V gene has CDR1 SGHVS and CDR2 FQNEAQ. The chain's CDR3 is CASSLIEGAGTKIFEQYF. For the CDR3, the DNA is TGTGCCAGCAGCTTAATCGAGGGAGCCGGGACAAAGATATTCGAGCAGTACTTC.

The gene calls are TRBV7-9 and TRBJ1-2, with 7 nucleotides matching TRBD1. This CDR3 has 16 amino acids. Germline loops: CDR1 SEHNR, CDR2 FQNEAQ (reference sequence). With 5 bases clipped from V and 5 bases from J, the junction kept 14 bases outside the gene matches. In DNA form, the CDR3 reads TGTGCCAGCAGCCTTGGTCCGCCGGGACAGACATATGGCTACACCTTC. Protein product: CASSLGPPGQTYGYTF.

The chain carries TRBV19 and TRBJ1-2, with 7 bases lining up with TRBD1. From germline, CDR1 is LNHDA and CDR2 SQIVND (reference sequence). The CDR3 spans 14 residues. V shed 3 bases and J 5 bases; nucleotides not matched to a gene: 6. For the CDR3, the DNA is TGTGCCAGTAGTATCCCGACAGGGAGATATGGCTACACCTTC. This translates into CASSIPTGRYGYTF.

The rearrangement uses TRBV13 and TRBJ2-1; a possible D gene is TRBD2 (6 bases). Trimming cost V 5 bases and J 12 bases, with 20 bases left between them. Germline CDR1 is PRHDT and CDR2 is FYEKMQ (reference sequence). The CDR3 contains 14 residues. DNA of the CDR3: TGTGCCAGCAGCCCGCCGACTAGAGCCTGGGGGCAGTTCTTC. This sequence encodes CASSPPTRAWGQFF. Filled out from reference TRBV13 and TRBJ2-1, the complete variable domain reads AAGVIQSPRHLIKEKRETATLKCYPIPRHDTVYWYQQGPGQDPQFLISFYEKMQSDKGSIPDRFSAQQFSDYHSELNMSSLELGDSALYFCASSPPTRAWGQFFGPGTRLTVL.

This clone was picked up one time. This chain connects TRBV28 to TRBJ2-7; no clear D. Trimming took off 7 bases at V and 0 bases at J, with 7 bases between the two ends. The length of the CDR3 is 12 residues. In germline, CDR1 is MDHEN, CDR2 SYDVKM. The DNA for the CDR3 is TGTGCCAGCACAGGCTCCTCCTACGAGCAGTACTTC. The encoded protein is CASTGSSYEQYF.

This sequence joins TRBV4-1 and TRBJ1-2; 8 bases are shared with TRBD1. V shed 1 base, J shed 8 bases, and the junction held 15 bases outside the gene matches. The CDR3 consists of 17 residues. The germline CDR1 and CDR2 sequences are MGHRA and YSYEKL. The CDR3 loop reads CASSQGWARGQASGYTF. The CDR3, as DNA: TGCGCCAGCAGCCAAGGATGGGCCAGGGGGCAGGCGAGCGGCTACACCTTC.

To note about this clone: Germline and junction disagree at one end, which may indicate a read error. The V gene is TRBV7-9, the J gene TRBJ1-2; TRBD1 is a possible D gene (6 bases). Germline assignment: CDR1 SEHNR and CDR2 FQNEAQ (reference sequence). This CDR3 region has 17 residues. The CDR3 spells CSSSFGAQGQTNYGYTF. CDR3 DNA sequence: TGTTCCAGCAGCTTTGGGGCCCAAGGACAGACTAACTATGGCTACACCTTC.

CDR3 loop: CASSLVEGDYGYTF. CDR3 in DNA: TGTGCCAGCAGCTTAGTCGAGGGAGACTATGGCTACACCTTC. The chain links TRBV11-3 to TRBJ1-2; D gene ambiguous. CDR1 is SGHNT and CDR2 is YENEEA in the germline V gene. The CDR3 consists of 14 residues. With 1 base removed from V and 3 bases from J, the gap between germline ends came to 9 bases. Drawing the rest from reference TRBV11-3 and TRBJ1-2, the complete variable domain is EAGVVQSPRYKIIEKKQPVAFWCNPISGHNTLYWYLQNLGQGPELLIRYENEEAVDDSQLPKDRFSAERLKGVDSTLKIQPAELGDSAVYLCASSLVEGDYGYTFGSGTRLTVV.

The chain joins TRBV10-3 to TRBJ2-7, with D possibly matching TRBD1 (6 bases). CDR3 length equals 12 residues. Deletions cut 11 bases from V and 2 bases from J, with 13 bases between. From germline, CDR1 is ENHRY and CDR2 SYGVKD. The CDR3 reads CAVKDRTYEQYF. As DNA, the CDR3 is TGTGCCGTTAAAGACAGGACCTACGAGCAGTACTTC.

The chain couples TRBV27 to TRBJ2-7; no reliable D call. This CDR3 comprises 14 residues. Trimming pared 4 bases from V and 3 bases from J, leaving 13 bases between. Germline lookup yields CDR1 MNHEY and CDR2 SMNVEV (reference sequence). The CDR3 sequence: CASSSIAAGYEQYF. The CDR3 region has the DNA TGTGCCAGCAGTTCCATTGCGGCTGGCTACGAGCAGTACTTC.

The chain has TRBV12-5 and TRBJ1-5; 7 nucleotides agree with TRBD1. V gave up 6 bases and J gave up 2 bases; unmatched junction bases: 7. Germline V CDR1 and CDR2: LGHNT, FRNRAP. The CDR3 extends over 15 amino acids. CDR3 in amino acids: CASGTQGGGNQPQHF. The CDR3 DNA is TGTGCTAGTGGGACCCAGGGGGGAGGCAATCAGCCCCAGCATTTT.

The rearrangement joins TRBV9 to TRBJ1-3; 9 bases align to TRBD1. Germline CDR1 reads SGDLS; CDR2 reads YYNGEE. J gave up 4 bases and V 3 bases, and 8 bases lay outside the gene matches. There are 16 residues in the CDR3. The CDR3, as DNA: TGTGCCAGCAGCGCAACAGGGGGCTCGGGGGGAAACACCATATATTTT. It encodes CASSATGGSGGNTIYF.

The V and J genes are TRBV11-2 and TRBJ1-6, with D possibly TRBD1 on 6 matching bases. V dropped 2 bases and J dropped 7 bases, with 12 bases sitting between them. The V gene's germline CDR1 is SGHAT and CDR2 FQNNGV. The CDR3 extends over 15 amino acids. This CDR3 reads CASSLKWDINSPLHF. CDR3 bases: TGTGCCAGCAGCTTAAAATGGGACATAAATTCACCCCTCCACTTT.

This chain connects TRBV18 to TRBJ1-4; D possibly corresponds to TRBD1 (6 bases). This CDR3 is 15 amino acids long. V lost 3 bases and J 7 bases, leaving 15 bases between the germline ends. CDR1 is KGHSH, CDR2 LQKENI, per germline. Here the CDR3 reads CASSPIEQGSEKLFF. The CDR3 nucleotides are TGTGCCAGCTCACCGATCGAACAGGGTAGTGAAAAACTGTTTTTT.

J is TRBJ2-5 and V is TRBV7-9; tentatively, D is TRBD1 (5 bases). V dropped 2 bases and J dropped 1 base, with 14 bases sitting between them. The CDR3 sequence is 16 residues long. Per germline, CDR1 SEHNR and CDR2 FQNEAQ (reference sequence). CDR3 amino acids: CASSLLLGGAQETQYF. The DNA of the CDR3 is TGTGCCAGCAGCTTATTGCTAGGTGGGGCCCAAGAGACCCAGTACTTC.